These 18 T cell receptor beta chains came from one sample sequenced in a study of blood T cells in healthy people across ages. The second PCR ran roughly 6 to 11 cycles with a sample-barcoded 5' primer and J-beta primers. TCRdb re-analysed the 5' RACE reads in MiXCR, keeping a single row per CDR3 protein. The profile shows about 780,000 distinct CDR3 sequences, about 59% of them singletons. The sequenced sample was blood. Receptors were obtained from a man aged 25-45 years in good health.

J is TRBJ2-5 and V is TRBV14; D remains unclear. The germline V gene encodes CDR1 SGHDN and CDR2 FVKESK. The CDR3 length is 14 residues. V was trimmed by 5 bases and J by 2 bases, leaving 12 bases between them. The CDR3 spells CASSSTYIQETQYF. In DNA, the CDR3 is TGTGCCAGCAGCTCGACTTACATTCAAGAGACCCAGTACTTC.

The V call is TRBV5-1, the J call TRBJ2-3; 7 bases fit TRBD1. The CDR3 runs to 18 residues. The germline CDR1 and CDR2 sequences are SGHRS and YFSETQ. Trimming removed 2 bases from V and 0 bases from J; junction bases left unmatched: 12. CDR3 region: CASSLALTRDRSTDTQYF. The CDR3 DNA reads TGCGCCAGCAGCTTAGCCCTAACCCGGGACAGAAGCACAGATACGCAGTATTTT.

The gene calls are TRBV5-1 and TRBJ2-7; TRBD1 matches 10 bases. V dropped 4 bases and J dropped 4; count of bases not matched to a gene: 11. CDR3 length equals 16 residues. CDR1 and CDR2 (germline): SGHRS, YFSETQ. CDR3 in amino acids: CASSLKPGTGVYEQYF. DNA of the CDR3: TGCGCCAGCAGCCTAAAGCCCGGGACAGGGGTGTACGAGCAGTACTTC.

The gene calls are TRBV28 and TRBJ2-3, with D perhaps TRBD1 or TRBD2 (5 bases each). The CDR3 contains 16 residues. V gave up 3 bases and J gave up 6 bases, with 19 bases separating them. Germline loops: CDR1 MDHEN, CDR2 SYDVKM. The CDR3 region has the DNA TGTGCCAGCAGTTTCCGGGCCGGGACCCCGTGGGATACGCAGTATTTT. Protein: CASSFRAGTPWDTQYF.

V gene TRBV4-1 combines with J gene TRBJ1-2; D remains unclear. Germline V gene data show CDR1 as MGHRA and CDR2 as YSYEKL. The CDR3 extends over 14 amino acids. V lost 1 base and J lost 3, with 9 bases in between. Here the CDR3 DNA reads TGCGCCAGCAGCCAAGTTGGGCAGCACTATGGCTACACCTTC. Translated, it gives CASSQVGQHYGYTF.

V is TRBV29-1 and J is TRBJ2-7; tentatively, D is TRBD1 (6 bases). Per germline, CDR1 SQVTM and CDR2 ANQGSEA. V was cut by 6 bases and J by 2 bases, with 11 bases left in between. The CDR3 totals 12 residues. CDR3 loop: CSVGTRTYEQYF. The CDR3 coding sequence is TGCAGCGTGGGGACACGAACCTACGAGCAGTACTTC.

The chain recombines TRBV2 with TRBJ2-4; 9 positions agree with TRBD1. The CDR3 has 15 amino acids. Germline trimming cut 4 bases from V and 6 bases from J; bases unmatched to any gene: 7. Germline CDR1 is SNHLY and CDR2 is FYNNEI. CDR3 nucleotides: TGTGCCAGCAGTGGACGGACAGGGGCCGGAAACATTCAGTACTTC. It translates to CASSGRTGAGNIQYF.

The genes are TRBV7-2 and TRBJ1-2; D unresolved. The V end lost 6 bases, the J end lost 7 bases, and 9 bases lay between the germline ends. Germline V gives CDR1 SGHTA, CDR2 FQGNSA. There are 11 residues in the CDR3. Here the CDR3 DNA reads TGTGCCAGCAGGACCGCGGGTGGCTACACCTTC. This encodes CASRTAGGYTF.

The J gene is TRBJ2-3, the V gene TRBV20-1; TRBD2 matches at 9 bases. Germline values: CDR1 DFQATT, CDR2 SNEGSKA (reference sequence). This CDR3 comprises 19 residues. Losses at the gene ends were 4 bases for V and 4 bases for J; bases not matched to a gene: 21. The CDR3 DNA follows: TGCAGTGCTACGTATATAGAAAGGGGCGGGGGGGCATTAGCAGATACGCAGTATTTT. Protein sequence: CSATYIERGGGALADTQYF.

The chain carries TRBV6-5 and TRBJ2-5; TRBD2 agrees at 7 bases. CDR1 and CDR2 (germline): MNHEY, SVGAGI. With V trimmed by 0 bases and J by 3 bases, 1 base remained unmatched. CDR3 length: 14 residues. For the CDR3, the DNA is TGTGCCAGCAGTTACTCGGGACTAAAAGAGACCCAGTACTTC. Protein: CASSYSGLKETQYF.

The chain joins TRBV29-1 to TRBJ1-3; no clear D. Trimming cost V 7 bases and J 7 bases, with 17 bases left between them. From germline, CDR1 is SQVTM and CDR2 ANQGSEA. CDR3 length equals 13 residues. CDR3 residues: CSASKPESNTIYF. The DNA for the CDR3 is TGCAGCGCTTCGAAACCAGAGAGTAACACCATATATTTT. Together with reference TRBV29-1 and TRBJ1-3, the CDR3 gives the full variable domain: SAVISQKPSRDICQRGTSLTIQCQVDSQVTMMFWYRQQPGQSLTLIATANQGSEATYESGFVIDKFPISRPNLTFSTLTVSNMSPEDSSIYLCSASKPESNTIYFGEGSWLTVV.

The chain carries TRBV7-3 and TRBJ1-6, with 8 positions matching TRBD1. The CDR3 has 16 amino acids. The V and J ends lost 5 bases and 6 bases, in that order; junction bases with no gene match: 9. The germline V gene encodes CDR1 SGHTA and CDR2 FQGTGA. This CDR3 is CASSITGGNGNSPLHF. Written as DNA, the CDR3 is TGTGCCAGCAGCATCACAGGGGGGAATGGTAATTCACCCCTCCACTTT. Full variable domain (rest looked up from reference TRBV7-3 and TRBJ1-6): GAGVSQTPSNKVTEKGKYVELRCDPISGHTALYWYRQSLGQGPEFLIYFQGTGAADDSGLPNDRFFAVRPEGSVSTLKIQRTERGDSAVYLCASSITGGNGNSPLHFGNGTRLTVT.

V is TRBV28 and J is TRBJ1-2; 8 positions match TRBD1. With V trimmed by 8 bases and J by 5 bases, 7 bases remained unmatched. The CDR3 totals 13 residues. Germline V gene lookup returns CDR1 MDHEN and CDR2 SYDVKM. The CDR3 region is CASRETGEYGYTF. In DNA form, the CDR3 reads TGTGCCAGCCGCGAGACAGGGGAGTATGGCTACACCTTC.

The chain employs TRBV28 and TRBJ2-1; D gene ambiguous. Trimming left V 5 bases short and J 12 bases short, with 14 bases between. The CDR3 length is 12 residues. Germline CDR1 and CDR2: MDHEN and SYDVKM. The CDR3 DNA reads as TGTGCCAGCAGTCTGAACTCTTACGGGCAGTTCTTC. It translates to CASSLNSYGQFF.

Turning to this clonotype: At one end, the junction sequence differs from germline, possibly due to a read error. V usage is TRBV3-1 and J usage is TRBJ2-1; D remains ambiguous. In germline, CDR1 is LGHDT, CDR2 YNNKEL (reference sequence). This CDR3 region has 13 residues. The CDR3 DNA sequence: TGTGCCAACAGCGTAGGTCCCCCCAATGAGCAGTTCTTC. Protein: CANSVGPPNEQFF.

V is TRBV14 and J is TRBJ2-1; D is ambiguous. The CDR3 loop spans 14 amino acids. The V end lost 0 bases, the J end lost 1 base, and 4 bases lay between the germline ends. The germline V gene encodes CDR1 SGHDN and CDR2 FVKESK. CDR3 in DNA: TGTGCCAGCAGCCAAGATAAATCCTACAATGAGCAGTTCTTC. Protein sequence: CASSQDKSYNEQFF. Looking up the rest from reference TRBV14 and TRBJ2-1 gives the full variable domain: EAGVTQFPSHSVIEKGQTVTLRCDPISGHDNLYWYRRVMGKEIKFLLHFVKESKQDESGMPNNRFLAERTGGTYSTLKVQPAELEDSGVYFCASSQDKSYNEQFFGPGTRLTVL.

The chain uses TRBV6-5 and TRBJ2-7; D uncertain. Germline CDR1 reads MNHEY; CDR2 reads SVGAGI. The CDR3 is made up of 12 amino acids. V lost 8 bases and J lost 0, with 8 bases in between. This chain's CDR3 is CASGARSYEQYF. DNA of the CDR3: TGTGCCAGCGGAGCGCGCTCCTACGAGCAGTACTTC.

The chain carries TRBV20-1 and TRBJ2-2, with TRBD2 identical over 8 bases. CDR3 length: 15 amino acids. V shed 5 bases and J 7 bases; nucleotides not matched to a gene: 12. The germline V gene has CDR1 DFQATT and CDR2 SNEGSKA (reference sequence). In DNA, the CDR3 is TGCAGTGCTGACAACAGACTAGCGCGGGACGGGGAGCTGTTTTTT. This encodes CSADNRLARDGELFF.